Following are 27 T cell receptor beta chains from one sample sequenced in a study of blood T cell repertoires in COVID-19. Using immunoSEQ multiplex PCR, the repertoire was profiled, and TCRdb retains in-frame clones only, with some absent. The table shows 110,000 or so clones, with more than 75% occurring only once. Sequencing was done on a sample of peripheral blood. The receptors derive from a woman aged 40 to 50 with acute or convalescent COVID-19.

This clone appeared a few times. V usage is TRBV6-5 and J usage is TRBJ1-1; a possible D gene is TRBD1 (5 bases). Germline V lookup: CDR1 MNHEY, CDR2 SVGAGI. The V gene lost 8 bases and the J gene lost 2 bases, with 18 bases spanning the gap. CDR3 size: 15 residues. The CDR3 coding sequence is TGTGCCAGCCAATACGGGCCAGGGTATAACACTGAAGCTTTCTTT. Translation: CASQYGPGYNTEAFF.

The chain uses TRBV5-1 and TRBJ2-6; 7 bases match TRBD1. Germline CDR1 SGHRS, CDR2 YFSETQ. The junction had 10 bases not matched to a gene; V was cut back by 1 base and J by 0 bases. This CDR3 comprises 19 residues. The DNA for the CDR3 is TGCGCCAGCAGCTTGCGAGACAGGGCCTTTCCCTCTGGGGCCAACGTCCTGACTTTC. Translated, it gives CASSLRDRAFPSGANVLTF.

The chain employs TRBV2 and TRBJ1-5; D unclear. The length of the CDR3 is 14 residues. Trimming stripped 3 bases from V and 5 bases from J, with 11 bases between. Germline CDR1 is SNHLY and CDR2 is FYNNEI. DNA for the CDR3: TGTGCCAGCAGTGAGTCAGGATTCCATCAGCCCCAGCATTTT. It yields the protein CASSESGFHQPQHF.

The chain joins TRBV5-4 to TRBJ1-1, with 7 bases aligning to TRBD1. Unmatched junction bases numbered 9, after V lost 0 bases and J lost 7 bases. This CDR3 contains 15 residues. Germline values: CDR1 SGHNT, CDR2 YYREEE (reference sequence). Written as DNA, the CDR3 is TGTGCCAGCAGCTTGGAGAACAGGGGAGGTGGTGAAGCTTTCTTT. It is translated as CASSLENRGGGEAFF.

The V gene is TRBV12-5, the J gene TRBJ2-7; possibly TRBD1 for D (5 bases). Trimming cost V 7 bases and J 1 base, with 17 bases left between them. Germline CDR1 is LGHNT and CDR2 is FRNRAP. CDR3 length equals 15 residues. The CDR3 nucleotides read TGTGCTAGTGCCTCCCGACAGTTAGATTCCTACGAGCAGTACTTC. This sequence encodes CASASRQLDSYEQYF.

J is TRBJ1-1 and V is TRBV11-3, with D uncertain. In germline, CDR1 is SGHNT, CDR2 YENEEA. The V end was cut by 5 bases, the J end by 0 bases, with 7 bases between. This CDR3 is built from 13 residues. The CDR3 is CASSRFMNTEAFF. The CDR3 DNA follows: TGTGCCAGCAGCCGGTTCATGAACACTGAAGCTTTCTTT.

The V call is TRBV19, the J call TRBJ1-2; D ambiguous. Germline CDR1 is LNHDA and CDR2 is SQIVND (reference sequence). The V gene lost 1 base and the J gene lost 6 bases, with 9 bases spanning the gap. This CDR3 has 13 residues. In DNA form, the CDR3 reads TGTGCCAGTAGTATAGGGTTAACTGATGGCTACACCTTC. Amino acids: CASSIGLTDGYTF.

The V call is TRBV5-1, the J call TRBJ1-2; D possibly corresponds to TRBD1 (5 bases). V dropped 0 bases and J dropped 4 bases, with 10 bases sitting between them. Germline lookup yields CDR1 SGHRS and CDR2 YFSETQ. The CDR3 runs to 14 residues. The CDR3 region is CASSLGRAPYGYTF. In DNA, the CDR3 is TGCGCCAGCAGCTTGGGCAGGGCACCCTATGGCTACACCTTC.

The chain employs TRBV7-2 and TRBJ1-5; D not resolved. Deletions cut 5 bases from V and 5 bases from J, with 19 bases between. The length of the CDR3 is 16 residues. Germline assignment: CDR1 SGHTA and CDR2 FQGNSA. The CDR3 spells CASSPGLRPGDQPQHF. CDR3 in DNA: TGTGCCAGCAGCCCCGGCTTGAGGCCGGGAGATCAGCCCCAGCATTTT.

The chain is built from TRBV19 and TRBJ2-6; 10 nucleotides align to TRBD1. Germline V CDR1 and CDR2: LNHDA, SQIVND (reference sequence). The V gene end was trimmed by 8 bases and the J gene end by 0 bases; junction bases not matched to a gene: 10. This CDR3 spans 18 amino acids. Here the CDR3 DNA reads TGTGCCAGTTCCGTGAGACAGGGGGCTGTCTCTGGGGCCAACGTCCTGACTTTC. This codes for CASSVRQGAVSGANVLTF.

The CDR3 sequence is CASSLVREETQYF. The CDR3 nucleotides are TGTGCCAGCAGCTTAGTTCGGGAGGAGACCCAGTACTTC. The chain joins TRBV13 to TRBJ2-5; TRBD2 is a possible D gene (6 bases). The germline gives CDR1 PRHDT, CDR2 FYEKMQ (reference sequence). V was shortened by 1 base and J by 5 bases, with 8 bases between the two germline ends. The CDR3 consists of 13 residues.

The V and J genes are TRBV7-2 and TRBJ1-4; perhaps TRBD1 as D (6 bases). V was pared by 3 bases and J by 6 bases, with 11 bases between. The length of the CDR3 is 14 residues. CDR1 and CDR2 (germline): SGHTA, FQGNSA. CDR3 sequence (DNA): TGTGCCAGCAGCTTGGGGGGGCGCGATGAAAAACTGTTTTTT. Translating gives CASSLGGRDEKLFF.

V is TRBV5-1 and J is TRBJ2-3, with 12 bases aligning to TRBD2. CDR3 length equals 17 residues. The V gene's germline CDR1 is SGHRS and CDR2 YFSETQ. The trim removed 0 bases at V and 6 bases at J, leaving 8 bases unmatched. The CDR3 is CASSLVSSGGARDTQYF. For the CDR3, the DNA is TGCGCCAGCAGCTTGGTATCTAGCGGGGGGGCCAGGGATACGCAGTATTTT.

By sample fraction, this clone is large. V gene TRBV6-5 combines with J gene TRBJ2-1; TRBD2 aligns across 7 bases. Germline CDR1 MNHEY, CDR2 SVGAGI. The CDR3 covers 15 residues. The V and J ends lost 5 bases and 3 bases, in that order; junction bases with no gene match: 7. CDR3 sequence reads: CASSPRGDGYNEQFF. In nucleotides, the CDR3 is TGTGCCAGCAGTCCCCGGGGGGATGGCTACAATGAGCAGTTCTTC.

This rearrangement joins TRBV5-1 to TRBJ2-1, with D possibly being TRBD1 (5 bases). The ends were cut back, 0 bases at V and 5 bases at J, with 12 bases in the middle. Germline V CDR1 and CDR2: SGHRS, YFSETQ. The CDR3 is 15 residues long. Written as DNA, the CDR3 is TGCGCCAGCAGCTTGGTGGAGACAGTTAACAATGAGCAGTTCTTC. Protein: CASSLVETVNNEQFF.

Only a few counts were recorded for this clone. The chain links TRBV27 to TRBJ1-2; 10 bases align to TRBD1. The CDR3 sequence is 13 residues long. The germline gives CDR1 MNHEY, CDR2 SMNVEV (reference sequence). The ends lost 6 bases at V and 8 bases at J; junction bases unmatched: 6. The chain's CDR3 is CASSRQGAGGYTF. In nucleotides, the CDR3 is TGTGCCAGCAGCCGACAGGGGGCAGGGGGCTACACCTTC.

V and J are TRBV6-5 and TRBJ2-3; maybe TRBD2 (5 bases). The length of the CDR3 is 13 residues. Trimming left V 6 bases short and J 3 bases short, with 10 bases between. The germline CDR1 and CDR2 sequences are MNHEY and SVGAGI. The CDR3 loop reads CASSPGYTDTQYF. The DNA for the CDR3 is TGTGCCAGCAGCCCGGGATATACAGATACGCAGTATTTT.

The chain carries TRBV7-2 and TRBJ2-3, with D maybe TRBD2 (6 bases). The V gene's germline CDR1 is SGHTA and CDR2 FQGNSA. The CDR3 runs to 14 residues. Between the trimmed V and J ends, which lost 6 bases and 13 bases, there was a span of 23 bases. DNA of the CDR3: TGTGCCAGCAGACGAGGGGCTAGCGCCTCTACAGAGTATTTT. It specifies CASRRGASASTEYF.

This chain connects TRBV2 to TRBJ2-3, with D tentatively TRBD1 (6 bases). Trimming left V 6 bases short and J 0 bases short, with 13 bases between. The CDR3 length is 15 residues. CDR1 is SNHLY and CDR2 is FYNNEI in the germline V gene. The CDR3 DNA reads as TGTGCCAGCAGAAGGGACACCCCTAGCACAGATACGCAGTATTTT. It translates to CASRRDTPSTDTQYF.

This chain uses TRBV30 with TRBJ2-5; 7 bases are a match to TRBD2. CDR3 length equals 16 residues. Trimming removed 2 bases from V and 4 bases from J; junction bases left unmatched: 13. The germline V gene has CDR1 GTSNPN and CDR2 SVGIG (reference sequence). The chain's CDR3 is CAWSSDRLAIGETQYF. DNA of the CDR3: TGTGCCTGGAGTTCCGATCGACTAGCAATTGGAGAGACCCAGTACTTC. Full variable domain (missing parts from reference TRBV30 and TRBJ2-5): SQTIHQWPATLVQPVGSPLSLECTVEGTSNPNLYWYRQAAGRGLQLLFYSVGIGQISSEVPQNLSASRPQDRQFILSSKKLLLSDSGFYLCAWSSDRLAIGETQYFGPGTRLLVL.

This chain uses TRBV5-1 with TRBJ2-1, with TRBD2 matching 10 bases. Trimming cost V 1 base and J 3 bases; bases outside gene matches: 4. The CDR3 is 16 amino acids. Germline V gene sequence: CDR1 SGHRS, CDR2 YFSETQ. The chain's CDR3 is CASSLTSGVNYNEQFF. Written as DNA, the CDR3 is TGCGCCAGCAGCTTGACTAGCGGGGTGAACTACAATGAGCAGTTCTTC.

This chain's CDR3 is CASSQDLGKQYF. Here the CDR3 DNA reads TGTGCCAGCAGCCAAGATCTGGGCAAGCAGTACTTC. This chain joins TRBV3-1 (or the pseudogene TRBV3-2) and TRBJ2-7; D gene ambiguous. Trimming cost V 0 bases and J 8 bases, with 8 bases left between them. Germline V gene data show CDR1 as LGHDT and CDR2 as YNNKEL (reference sequence). This CDR3 is built from 12 residues.

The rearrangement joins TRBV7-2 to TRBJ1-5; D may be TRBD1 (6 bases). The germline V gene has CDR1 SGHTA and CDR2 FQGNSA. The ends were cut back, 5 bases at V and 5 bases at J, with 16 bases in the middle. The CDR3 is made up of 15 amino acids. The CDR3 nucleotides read TGTGCCAGCAGCCCCGGGACATTAGGAGATCAGCCCCAGCATTTT. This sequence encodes CASSPGTLGDQPQHF.

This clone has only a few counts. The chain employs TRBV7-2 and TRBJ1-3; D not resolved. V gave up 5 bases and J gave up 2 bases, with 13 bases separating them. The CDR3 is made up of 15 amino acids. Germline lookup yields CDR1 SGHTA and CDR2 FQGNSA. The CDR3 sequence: CASSRREVAGNTIYF. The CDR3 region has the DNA TGTGCCAGCAGCCGCCGGGAGGTAGCTGGAAACACCATATATTTT.

CDR3 loop: CASRGGRNSNQPQHF. CDR3 DNA: TGTGCCAGCAGGGGGGGGCGGAATAGCAATCAGCCCCAGCATTTT. The J gene is TRBJ1-5, the V gene TRBV9; a weak D match, TRBD1 (6 bases). V was shortened by 5 bases and J by 0 bases, with 12 bases between the two germline ends. There are 15 residues in the CDR3. Germline CDR1 reads SGDLS; CDR2 reads YYNGEE.

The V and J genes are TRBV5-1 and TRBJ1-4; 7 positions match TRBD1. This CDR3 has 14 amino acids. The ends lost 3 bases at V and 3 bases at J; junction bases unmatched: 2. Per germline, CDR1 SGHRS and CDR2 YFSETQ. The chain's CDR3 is CASSSGQPNEKLFF. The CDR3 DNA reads TGCGCCAGCAGCTCGGGACAGCCTAATGAAAAACTGTTTTTT.

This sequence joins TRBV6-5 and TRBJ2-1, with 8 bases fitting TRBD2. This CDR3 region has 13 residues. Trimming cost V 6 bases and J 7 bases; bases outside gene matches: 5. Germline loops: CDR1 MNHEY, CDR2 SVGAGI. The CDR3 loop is CASRSIAGNEQFF. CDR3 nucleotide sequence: TGTGCCAGCAGGTCCATAGCGGGAAATGAGCAGTTCTTC.